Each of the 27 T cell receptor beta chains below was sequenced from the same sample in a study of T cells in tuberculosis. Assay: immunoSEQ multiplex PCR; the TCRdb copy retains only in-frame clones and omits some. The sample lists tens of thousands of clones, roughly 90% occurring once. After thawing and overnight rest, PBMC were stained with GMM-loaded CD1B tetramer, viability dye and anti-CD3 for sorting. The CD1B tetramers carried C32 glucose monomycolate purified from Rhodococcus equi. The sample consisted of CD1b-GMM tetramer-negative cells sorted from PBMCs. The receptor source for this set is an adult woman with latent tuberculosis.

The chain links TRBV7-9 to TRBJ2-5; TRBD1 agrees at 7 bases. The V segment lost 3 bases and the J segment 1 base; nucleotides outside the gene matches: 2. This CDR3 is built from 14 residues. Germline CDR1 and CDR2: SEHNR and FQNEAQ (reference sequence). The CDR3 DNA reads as TGTGCCAGCAGCTTCCGACAGGGCCAAGAGACCCAGTACTTC. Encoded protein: CASSFRQGQETQYF.

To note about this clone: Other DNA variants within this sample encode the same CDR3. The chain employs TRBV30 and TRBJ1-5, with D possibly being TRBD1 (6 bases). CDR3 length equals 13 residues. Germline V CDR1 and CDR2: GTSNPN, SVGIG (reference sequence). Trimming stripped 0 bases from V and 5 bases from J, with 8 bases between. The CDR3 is CAWSVGGDQPQHF. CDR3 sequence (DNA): TGTGCCTGGAGTGTAGGGGGAGATCAGCCCCAGCATTTT. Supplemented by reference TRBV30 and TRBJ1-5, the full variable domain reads SQTIHQWPATLVQPVGSPLSLECTVEGTSNPNLYWYRQAAGRGLQLLFYSVGIGQISSEVPQNLSASRPQDRQFILSSKKLLLSDSGFYLCAWSVGGDQPQHFGDGTRLSIL.

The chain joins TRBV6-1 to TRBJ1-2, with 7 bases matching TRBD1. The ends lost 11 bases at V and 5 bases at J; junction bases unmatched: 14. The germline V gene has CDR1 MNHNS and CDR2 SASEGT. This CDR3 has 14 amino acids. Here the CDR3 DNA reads TGTGCCGGAGGGGTTAGACAGGGCACATATGGCTACACCTTC. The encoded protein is CAGGVRQGTYGYTF.

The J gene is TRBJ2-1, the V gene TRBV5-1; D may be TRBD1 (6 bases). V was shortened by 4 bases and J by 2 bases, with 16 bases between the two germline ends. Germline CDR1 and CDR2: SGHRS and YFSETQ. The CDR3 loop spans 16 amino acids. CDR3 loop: CASSGLQGKAYNEQFF. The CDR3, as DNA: TGCGCCAGCAGCGGATTACAGGGTAAGGCCTACAATGAGCAGTTCTTC.

The CDR3: CASRKQGADNSPLHF. CDR3 coding DNA: TGTGCCAGTAGAAAACAGGGGGCCGATAATTCACCCCTCCACTTT. J is TRBJ1-6 and V is TRBV19; 9 nucleotides agree with TRBD1. Germline values: CDR1 LNHDA, CDR2 SQIVND (reference sequence). This CDR3 is 15 amino acids long. The V and J ends lost 6 bases and 5 bases, in that order; junction bases with no gene match: 5.

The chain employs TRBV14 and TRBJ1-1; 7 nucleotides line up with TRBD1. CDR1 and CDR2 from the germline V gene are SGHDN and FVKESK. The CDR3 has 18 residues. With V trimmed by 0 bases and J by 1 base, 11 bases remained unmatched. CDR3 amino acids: CASSQDLLGAGGNTEAFF. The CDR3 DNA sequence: TGTGCCAGCAGCCAAGATTTGCTTGGGGCAGGGGGGAACACTGAAGCTTTCTTT.

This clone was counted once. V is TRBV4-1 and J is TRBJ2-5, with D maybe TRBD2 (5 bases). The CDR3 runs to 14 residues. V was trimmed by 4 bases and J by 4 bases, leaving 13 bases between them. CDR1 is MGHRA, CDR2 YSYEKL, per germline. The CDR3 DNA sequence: TGCGCCAGCAGCCCCTGGGAGCTGGGAGAGACCCAGTACTTC. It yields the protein CASSPWELGETQYF.

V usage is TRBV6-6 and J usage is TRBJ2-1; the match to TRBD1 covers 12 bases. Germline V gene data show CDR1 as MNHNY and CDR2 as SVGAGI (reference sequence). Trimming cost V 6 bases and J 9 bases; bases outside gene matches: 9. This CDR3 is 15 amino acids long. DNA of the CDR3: TGTGCCAGCAGACCGCCGGGACAGGGGGCGCTTGAGCAGTTCTTC. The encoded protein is CASRPPGQGALEQFF.

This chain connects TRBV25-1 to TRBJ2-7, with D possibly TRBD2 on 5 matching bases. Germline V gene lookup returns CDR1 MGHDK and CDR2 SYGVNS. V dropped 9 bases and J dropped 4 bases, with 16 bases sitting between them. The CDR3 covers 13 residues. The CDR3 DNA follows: TGTGCCAGTTCTCCGCCGGGATTATACGAGCAGTACGTC. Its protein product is CASSPPGLYEQYV.

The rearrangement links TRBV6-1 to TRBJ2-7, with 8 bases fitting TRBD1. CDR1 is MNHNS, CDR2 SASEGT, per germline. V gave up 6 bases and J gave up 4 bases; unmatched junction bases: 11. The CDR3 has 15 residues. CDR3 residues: CASRAEDRGNYEQYF. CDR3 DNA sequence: TGTGCCAGCAGGGCCGAAGACAGGGGAAATTACGAGCAGTACTTC.

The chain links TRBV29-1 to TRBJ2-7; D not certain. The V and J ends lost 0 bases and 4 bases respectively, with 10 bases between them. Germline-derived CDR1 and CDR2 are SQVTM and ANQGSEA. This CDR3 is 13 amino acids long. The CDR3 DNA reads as TGCAGCGTTGAAGAGAGTGCCCCTTACGAGCAGTACTTC. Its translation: CSVEESAPYEQYF.

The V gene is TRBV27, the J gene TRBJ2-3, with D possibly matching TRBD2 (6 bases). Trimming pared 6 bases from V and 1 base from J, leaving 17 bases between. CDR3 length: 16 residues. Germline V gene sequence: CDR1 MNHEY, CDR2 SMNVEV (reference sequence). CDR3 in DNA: TGTGCCAGCAGAATGGAGGGGCAGGGTGGCACAGATACGCAGTATTTT. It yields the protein CASRMEGQGGTDTQYF.

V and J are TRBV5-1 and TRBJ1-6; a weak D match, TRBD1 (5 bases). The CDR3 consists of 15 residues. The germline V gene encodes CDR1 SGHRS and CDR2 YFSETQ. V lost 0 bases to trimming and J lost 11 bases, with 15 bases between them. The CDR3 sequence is CASSLDVGQRAPLHF. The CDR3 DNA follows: TGCGCCAGCAGCTTGGATGTGGGGCAGCGAGCACCCCTCCACTTT.

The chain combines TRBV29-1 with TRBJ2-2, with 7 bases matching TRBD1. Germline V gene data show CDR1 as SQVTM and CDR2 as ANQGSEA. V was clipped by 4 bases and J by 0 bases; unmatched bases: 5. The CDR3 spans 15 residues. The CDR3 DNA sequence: TGCAGCGTTGGGACAGGTTCCGCGAACACCGGGGAGCTGTTTTTT. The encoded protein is CSVGTGSANTGELFF.

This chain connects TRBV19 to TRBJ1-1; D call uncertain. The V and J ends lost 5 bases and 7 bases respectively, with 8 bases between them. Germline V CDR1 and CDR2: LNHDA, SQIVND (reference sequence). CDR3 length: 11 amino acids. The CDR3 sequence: CASSAAIEAFF. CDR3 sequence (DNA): TGTGCCAGTAGTGCGGCGATTGAAGCTTTCTTT.

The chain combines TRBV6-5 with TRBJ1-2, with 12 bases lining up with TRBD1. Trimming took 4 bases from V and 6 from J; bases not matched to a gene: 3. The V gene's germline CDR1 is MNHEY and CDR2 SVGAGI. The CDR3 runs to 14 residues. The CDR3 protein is CASSWDRGQDGYTF. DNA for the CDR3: TGTGCCAGCAGTTGGGACAGGGGGCAGGATGGCTACACCTTC.

The CDR3 coding sequence is TGTGCCAGTAGGGGGATGGACAGGGGTCGGACTAGCGGGGGCCCCTCCTACAATGAGCAGTTCTTC. Its translation: CASRGMDRGRTSGGPSYNEQFF. The chain combines TRBV19 with TRBJ2-1, with TRBD2 matching 13 bases. Looked up from germline, CDR1 is LNHDA and CDR2 is SQIVND (reference sequence). The CDR3 extends over 22 amino acids. Trimming cost V 6 bases and J 0 bases; bases outside gene matches: 20.

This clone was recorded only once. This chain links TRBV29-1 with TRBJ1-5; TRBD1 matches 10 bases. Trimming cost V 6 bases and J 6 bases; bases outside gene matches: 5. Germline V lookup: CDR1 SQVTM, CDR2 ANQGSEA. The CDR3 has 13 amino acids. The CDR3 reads CSVGQGDGQPQHF. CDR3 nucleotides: TGCAGCGTAGGACAGGGGGACGGTCAGCCCCAGCATTTT.

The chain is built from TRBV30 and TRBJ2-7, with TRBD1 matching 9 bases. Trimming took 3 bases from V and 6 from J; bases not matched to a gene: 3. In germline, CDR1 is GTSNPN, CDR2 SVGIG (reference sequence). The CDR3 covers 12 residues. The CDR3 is CAWRDRGFEQYF. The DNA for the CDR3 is TGTGCCTGGAGAGACAGGGGGTTCGAGCAGTACTTC.

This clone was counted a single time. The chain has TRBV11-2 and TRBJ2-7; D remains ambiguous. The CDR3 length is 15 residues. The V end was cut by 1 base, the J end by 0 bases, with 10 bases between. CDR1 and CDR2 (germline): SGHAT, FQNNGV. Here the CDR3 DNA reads TGTGCCAGCAGCTTAGGTACTTTCTACTCCTACGAGCAGTACTTC. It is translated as CASSLGTFYSYEQYF. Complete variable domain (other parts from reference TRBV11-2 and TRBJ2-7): EAGVAQSPRYKIIEKRQSVAFWCNPISGHATLYWYQQILGQGPKLLIQFQNNGVVDDSQLPKDRFSAERLKGVDSTLKIQPAKLEDSAVYLCASSLGTFYSYEQYFGPGTRLTVT.

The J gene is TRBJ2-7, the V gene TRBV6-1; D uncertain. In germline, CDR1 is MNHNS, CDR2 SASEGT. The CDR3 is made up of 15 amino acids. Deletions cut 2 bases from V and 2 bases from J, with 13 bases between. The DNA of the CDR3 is TGTGCCAGCAGTGAACGGTCTGTGAGTGCCTACGAGCAGTACTTC. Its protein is CASSERSVSAYEQYF.

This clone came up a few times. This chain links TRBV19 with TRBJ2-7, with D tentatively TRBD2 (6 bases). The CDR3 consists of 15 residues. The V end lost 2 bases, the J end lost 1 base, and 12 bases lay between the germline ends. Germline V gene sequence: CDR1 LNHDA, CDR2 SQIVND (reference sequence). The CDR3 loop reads CASSINYGTSYEQYF. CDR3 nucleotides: TGTGCCAGTAGTATAAACTACGGGACTTCCTACGAGCAGTACTTC. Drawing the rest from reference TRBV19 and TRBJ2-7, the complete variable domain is DGGITQSPKYLFRKEGQNVTLSCEQNLNHDAMYWYRQDPGQGLRLIYYSQIVNDFQKGDIAEGYSVSREKKESFPLTVTSAQKNPTAFYLCASSINYGTSYEQYFGPGTRLTVT.

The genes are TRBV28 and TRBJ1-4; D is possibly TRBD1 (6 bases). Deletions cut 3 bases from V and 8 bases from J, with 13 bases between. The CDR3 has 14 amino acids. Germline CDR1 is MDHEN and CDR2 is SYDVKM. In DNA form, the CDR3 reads TGTGCCAGCAGTTTGGGGGGGCTGGGGGAAAAACTGTTTTTT. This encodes CASSLGGLGEKLFF.

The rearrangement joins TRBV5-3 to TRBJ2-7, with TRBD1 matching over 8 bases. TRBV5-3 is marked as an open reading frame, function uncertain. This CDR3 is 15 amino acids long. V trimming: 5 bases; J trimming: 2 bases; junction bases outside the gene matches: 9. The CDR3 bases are TGTGCCAGAAGAAAACAACAGGGGGGCACCTACGAGCAGTACGTC. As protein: CARRKQQGGTYEQYV.

The CDR3 reads CAISEGGAFSGNTIYF. The CDR3 DNA reads as TGTGCCATCAGTGAAGGGGGGGCCTTCTCTGGAAACACCATATATTTT. The V and J genes are TRBV10-3 and TRBJ1-3, with D possibly matching TRBD1 (6 bases). Germline loops: CDR1 ENHRY, CDR2 SYGVKD. Trimming stripped 3 bases from V and 0 bases from J, with 12 bases between. This CDR3 contains 16 residues.

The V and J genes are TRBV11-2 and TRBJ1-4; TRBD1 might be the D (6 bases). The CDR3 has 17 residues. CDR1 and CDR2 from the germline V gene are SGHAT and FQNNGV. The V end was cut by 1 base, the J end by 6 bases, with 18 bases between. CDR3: CASSLGPRTDGDEKLFF. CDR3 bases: TGTGCCAGCAGCTTAGGGCCACGGACAGACGGGGATGAAAAACTGTTTTTT.

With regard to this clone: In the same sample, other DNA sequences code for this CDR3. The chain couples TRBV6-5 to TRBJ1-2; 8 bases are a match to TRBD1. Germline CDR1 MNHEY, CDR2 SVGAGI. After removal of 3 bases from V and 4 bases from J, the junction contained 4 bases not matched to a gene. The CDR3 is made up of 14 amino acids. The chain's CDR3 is CASSYTDRGYGYTF. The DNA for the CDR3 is TGTGCCAGCAGTTATACCGACAGGGGCTATGGCTACACCTTC.